These 10 T cell receptor beta chains share one sample of origin, sequenced in a study of beta chain bispecific antibodies for T cell cancers. No antigen has been assigned to these receptors. General observations from the study: In these mixed samples, most targeted TRBV reads derived from the leukemia cell line.

TCRdb called the 5' RACE reads again in MiXCR, with one record for every CDR3 protein. The top ten hold 66% of the sample, which has about 9,600 distinct CDR3 sequences, 2% to 2.5% seen once. T cells were expanded from blood mononuclear cells for two to three days with anti-CD3 OKT3 or CD3/CD28 beads. The starting material was T cells from a healthy donor cultured with Jurkat leukemia cells, obtained from a culture containing an anti-CD19 bispecific antibody. These receptors were taken from a human donor in good health. Some clones in this sample may be carry-over from other donors' samples.

This clonotype was observed a few times. The rearrangement uses TRBV20-1 and TRBJ2-1; 11 positions agree with TRBD2. Germline V CDR1 and CDR2: DFQATT, SNEGSKA (reference sequence). J was trimmed by 7 bases and V by 6 bases; bases with no gene match: 14. The CDR3 is 16 amino acids. This CDR3 reads CSARGSGTSGTNEQFF. The DNA for the CDR3 is TGCAGTGCACGGGGGAGTGGGACTAGCGGCACAAATGAGCAGTTCTTC.

This clonotype was seen many times. The J gene is TRBJ2-2, the V gene TRBV29-1; 8 bases agree with TRBD1. Germline V gene sequence: CDR1 SQVTM, CDR2 ANQGSEA. Trimming removed 7 bases from V and 1 base from J; junction bases left unmatched: 8. The CDR3 runs to 15 residues. CDR3: CSGGPGQGNTGELFF. CDR3 nucleotide sequence: TGCAGCGGGGGACCCGGACAGGGGAACACCGGGGAGCTGTTTTTT.

This clonotype has just a few counts. The chain is built from TRBV19 and TRBJ1-1; tentative D call: TRBD1 (6 bases). The CDR3 consists of 15 residues. Trimming left V 6 bases short and J 3 bases short, with 17 bases between. Germline V gene lookup returns CDR1 LNHDA and CDR2 SQIVND (reference sequence). CDR3: CASRGGPLRDTEAFF. The CDR3 nucleotides read TGTGCCAGTAGGGGGGGGCCACTTCGTGACACTGAAGCTTTCTTT.

This clonotype was counted at least ten times. The chain joins TRBV15 to TRBJ2-7, with D maybe TRBD2 (5 bases). The V end lost 2 bases, the J end lost 5 bases, and 10 bases lay between the germline ends. The CDR3 contains 13 residues. CDR1 LNHNV and CDR2 YYDKDF come from the germline V gene (reference sequence). CDR3 residues: CATSRLPGDEQYF. CDR3 nucleotides: TGTGCCACCAGCAGATTGCCCGGGGACGAGCAGTACTTC.

This clonotype has a count of ten or more. The chain couples TRBV4-1 to TRBJ1-1, with D uncertain. This CDR3 comprises 13 residues. Trimming removed 1 base at V and 4 bases at J, with 7 bases between. Germline V lookup: CDR1 MGHRA, CDR2 YSYEKL. In DNA form, the CDR3 reads TGCGCCAGCAGCCAAGGAGGAAGCACTGAAGCTTTCTTT. Amino acid sequence: CASSQGGSTEAFF.

This clonotype was seen repeatedly, ten times or more. The V call is TRBV15, the J call TRBJ2-3; D perhaps matches TRBD2 (6 bases). Germline loops: CDR1 LNHNV, CDR2 YYDKDF (reference sequence). V was trimmed by 6 bases and J by 0 bases, leaving 10 bases between them. This CDR3 is built from 14 residues. CDR3 nucleotides: TGTGCCACCAGGGATGGGACTAGCACAGATACGCAGTATTTT. It specifies CATRDGTSTDTQYF.

At least ten counts were recorded for this clonotype. The chain joins TRBV9 to TRBJ2-7, with 14 positions matching TRBD2. Trimming at V came to 4 bases and at J to 5 bases, leaving 8 bases not matched to a gene. Germline V CDR1 and CDR2: SGDLS, YYNGEE. There are 16 residues in the CDR3. In nucleotides, the CDR3 is TGTGCCAGCAGCAGCTCCGGGACTAGCGGGGGCAACGAGCAGTACTTC. It encodes CASSSSGTSGGNEQYF.

This clonotype was recorded at least ten times. The CDR3 coding sequence is TGTGCCAGCACCCCCTTTTACGACCCAAGCTCCTACGAGCAGTACTTC. It translates to CASTPFYDPSSYEQYF. The chain recombines TRBV7-8 with TRBJ2-7; the D is unclear. The CDR3 runs to 16 residues. V was trimmed by 7 bases and J by 0 bases, leaving 19 bases between them. Germline V CDR1 and CDR2: SGHVS, FQNEAQ.

This clonotype was seen many times. This chain links TRBV29-1 with TRBJ2-1, with TRBD1 matching 8 bases. The CDR3 runs 13 residues. Trimming at V came to 7 bases and at J to 7 bases, leaving 9 bases not matched to a gene. The germline V gene encodes CDR1 SQVTM and CDR2 ANQGSEA. CDR3 nucleotide sequence: TGCAGCGGAGGACAGGGCTGGGGAAATGAGCAGTTCTTC. It encodes CSGGQGWGNEQFF.

This clonotype was counted ten times or more. The chain couples TRBV27 to TRBJ1-5, with 7 bases identical to TRBD1. V was clipped by 2 bases and J by 6 bases; unmatched bases: 4. CDR1 is MNHEY and CDR2 is SMNVEV in the germline V gene (reference sequence). The CDR3 loop spans 14 amino acids. The CDR3 bases are TGTGCCAGCAGTTTAAAGGGGGCGGGTCAGCCCCAGCATTTT. Translated: CASSLKGAGQPQHF.